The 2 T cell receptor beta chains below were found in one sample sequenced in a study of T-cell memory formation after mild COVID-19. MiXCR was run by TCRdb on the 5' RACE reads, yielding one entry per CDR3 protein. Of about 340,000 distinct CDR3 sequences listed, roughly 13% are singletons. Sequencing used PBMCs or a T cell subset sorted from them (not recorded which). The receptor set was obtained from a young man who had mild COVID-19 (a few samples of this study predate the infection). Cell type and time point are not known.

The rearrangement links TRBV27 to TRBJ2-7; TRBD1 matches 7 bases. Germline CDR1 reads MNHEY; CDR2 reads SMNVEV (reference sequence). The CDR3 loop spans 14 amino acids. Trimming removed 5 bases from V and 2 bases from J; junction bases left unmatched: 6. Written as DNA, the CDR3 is TGTGCCAGCAGTGCTCCCGGACAGGCCTACGAGCAGTACGTC. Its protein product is CASSAPGQAYEQYV.

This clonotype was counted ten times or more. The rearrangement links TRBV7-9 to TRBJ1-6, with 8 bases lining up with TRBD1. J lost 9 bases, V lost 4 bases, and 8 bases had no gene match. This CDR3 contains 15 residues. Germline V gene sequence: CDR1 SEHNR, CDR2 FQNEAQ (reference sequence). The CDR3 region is CASSSQGAPVSPLHF. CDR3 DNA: TGTGCCAGCAGCTCGCAGGGGGCGCCGGTTTCACCCCTCCACTTT.